This TCR beta chain is from a study of human T cells and chemical hapten exposure. Whole-study results and caveats: It should be noted that donors had alopecia, so their immune response may differ from healthy people's.

Points on this clonotype: Its antigen is currently unknown.

Time point noted: patch test 2, 6 weeks after DPC sensitization. The sample's treatment: therapeutic diphenylcyclopropenone sensitization with weekly scalp DPC. TCRdb recomputed calls from the RACE reads with MiXCR, one row per CDR3 protein. The sample consists of about 85,000 distinct CDR3 sequences, 11% of them appearing once. Trimming pared 1 base from V and 5 bases from J, leaving 12 bases between. The CDR3 contains 13 residues. Germline V gene sequence: CDR1 DFQATT, CDR2 SNEGSKA (reference sequence). The origin of this receptor is a man aged 18 to 30 with alopecia areata. Some clones in this sample may be carry-over from other donors' samples. Sequences were derived from whole blood, sampled in connection with sensitization to the hapten diphenylcyclopropenone (DPC). The chain joins TRBV20-1 to TRBJ2-7; D is undetermined. The CDR3 nucleotides read TGCAGTGCTAGAGTGGGTTACGGAAACGAGCAGTACTTC. Protein product: CSARVGYGNEQYF.